This T cell receptor beta chain was recovered during a study of CD8 T cells in Susac syndrome. After extraction with the RNeasy kit, roughly 0.5 to 1 ug of the RNA was reverse transcribed using random hexamers. An immunoSEQ multiplex PCR generated amplified TCR beta CDR3 products spanning 54 Vbeta and 13 Jbeta. TCRdb passed the immunoSEQ multiplex PCR reads through MiXCR, listing each CDR3 protein once. The table includes 150,000 to 200,000 distinct CDR3 sequences, roughly 95% detected once. TCR beta sequencing was performed on blood CD8+ and CD4+ T cells. The multiple sclerosis control group was made up of treatment-naive patients with stable or active relapsing-remitting disease. Negative isolation yielded CD4+ and CD8+ T cells, and FACS enriched TEMRA cells. V dropped 7 bases and J dropped 1 base, with 11 bases sitting between them. The CDR3 contains 13 residues. The germline gives CDR1 SGHTA, CDR2 FQGNSA.

Sequenced sample: CD4+ T cells from PBMCs. The receptor's source is a human donor with multiple sclerosis. V and J are TRBV7-2 and TRBJ2-7, with no clear D. CDR3 sequence (DNA): TGTGCCAGCAAAAAGGCTGGATCCTACGAGCAGTACTTC. Translating it yields CASKKAGSYEQYF.